A selection of T cell receptor beta chains follows, all from one sample in a study of CD8 T cells in ankylosing spondylitis. TCRdb processed the 5' RACE reads anew with MiXCR; each CDR3 protein has one entry. Of some 130,000 distinct CDR3 sequences listed, approximately 13% are singletons. The sample was blood, either unsorted or a sorted T cell fraction (not recorded which). These TCRs come from a female donor with ankylosing spondylitis or in good health (not recorded which). CDR3s include the opening cysteine and the closing phenylalanine or tryptophan. D genes are given only for firm matches. Size is stated for part of the rows, as once, few or many counts, or as a class when the clone is expanded.

V,size,D,J,CDR3,DNA
TRBV6-1,many,-,TRBJ2-7,CASSPRLGTQTYEQYF,TGTGCCAGCAGTCCCCGTTTGGGGACACAGACCTACGAGCAGTACTTC
TRBV10-3,many,-,TRBJ2-1,CAISAGDNNEQFF,TGTGCCATCAGTGCCGGTGACAACAATGAGCAGTTCTTC
TRBV20-1,few,TRBD2,TRBJ2-1,CSATRSGGGEQFF,TGCAGTGCTACGCGGTCCGGGGGGGGTGAGCAGTTCTTC
TRBV7-3,-,-,TRBJ2-2,CASSLASRTNTGELFF,TGTGCCAGCAGCTTAGCCTCCAGAACCAACACCGGGGAGCTGTTTTTT
TRBV20-1,many,-,TRBJ2-3,CSARGPGSYSTDTQYF,TGCAGTGCTAGAGGCCCGGGGTCTTATAGCACAGATACGCAGTATTTT
TRBV5-1,many,TRBD2,TRBJ2-1,CASSPGLAANNEQFF,TGCGCCAGCAGCCCAGGACTAGCGGCGAACAATGAGCAGTTCTTC
TRBV20-1,-,-,TRBJ2-7,CSARDFGPLRDIYF,TGCAGTGCTAGAGATTTCGGGCCCCTTCGGGACATTTACTTC
TRBV12-3/TRBV12-4,-,TRBD2,TRBJ2-7,CASSFTSGTPYEQYF,TGTGCCAGCAGTTTCACTAGCGGGACACCCTACGAGCAGTACTTC
TRBV15,many,TRBD1,TRBJ1-1,CATSRLRQGNTEAFF,TGTGCCACCAGCAGACTAAGACAGGGGAACACTGAAGCTTTCTTT
TRBV19,few,TRBD2,TRBJ2-3,CASSNPAASGRRTDTQYF,TGTGCCAGTAGCAACCCGGCGGCTAGCGGGAGGCGCACAGATACGCAGTATTTT
TRBV3-1,few,-,TRBJ2-7,CASSRVTPGEQYF,TGTGCCAGCAGCCGAGTTACGCCGGGGGAGCAGTACTTC
TRBV12-3/TRBV12-4,many,TRBD1,TRBJ2-2,CASRQGFANTGELFF,TGTGCCAGTAGACAGGGGTTCGCGAACACCGGGGAGCTGTTTTTT
TRBV5-4,few,TRBD2,TRBJ2-3,CASSLRREAVDTQYF,TGTGCCAGCAGCCTCAGGCGGGAGGCTGTAGATACGCAGTATTTT
TRBV3-1,few,-,TRBJ2-3,CASSQDFQTDTQYF,TGTGCCAGCAGCCAAGATTTCCAGACAGATACGCAGTATTTT
TRBV12-3/TRBV12-4,many,TRBD2,TRBJ2-3,CASTISGRSADTQYF,TGTGCCAGCACCATTAGCGGGAGGTCCGCAGATACGCAGTATTTT
TRBV28,few,-,TRBJ1-5,CASKKADAQPQHF,TGTGCCAGCAAAAAAGCAGACGCTCAGCCCCAGCATTTT
TRBV27,-,-,TRBJ2-1,CSCHASPWYNEQFF,TGTTCCTGCCACGCCTCGCCTTGGTACAATGAGCAGTTCTTC
TRBV12-3/TRBV12-4,many,TRBD1,TRBJ1-2,CASTFGTDYGYTF,TGTGCCAGCACCTTCGGGACAGATTATGGCTACACCTTC
TRBV10-2,few,TRBD2,TRBJ2-3,CASMGGSGDTQYF,TGCGCCAGCATGGGGGGTAGCGGGGATACGCAGTATTTT
TRBV7-2,-,TRBD1,TRBJ1-5,CASSLGWDRINQPQHF,TGTGCCAGCAGCTTAGGCTGGGACAGAATTAATCAGCCCCAGCATTTT
TRBV30,-,-,TRBJ1-4,CAWSGTPTNEKLFF,TGTGCCTGGAGTGGGACACCAACTAATGAAAAACTGTTTTTT
TRBV7-8,many,-,TRBJ1-2,CASSPGSYGYTF,TGTGCCAGCAGCCCGGGCAGCTATGGCTACACCTTC
TRBV20-1,many,TRBD1,TRBJ2-2,CSAVPRDRVAGELFF,TGCAGTGCTGTCCCCCGGGACAGGGTTGCCGGGGAGCTGTTTTTT
TRBV5-1,many,-,TRBJ1-1,CASSPEAGGDTEAFF,TGCGCCAGCAGCCCGGAGGCCGGGGGAGACACTGAAGCTTTCTTT
TRBV27,few,-,TRBJ1-4,CASRLQGSNEKLFF,TGTGCCAGCAGATTACAGGGAAGTAATGAAAAACTGTTTTTT
TRBV12-3/TRBV12-4,many,-,TRBJ1-6,CASSQGGYNSPLHF,TGTGCCAGCAGCCAAGGGGGTTATAATTCACCCCTCCACTTT
TRBV4-1,many,TRBD1,TRBJ1-4,CASSQGWTGVEKLFF,TGCGCCAGCAGCCAAGGATGGACAGGGGTTGAAAAACTGTTTTTT
TRBV18,few,-,TRBJ1-1,CASSPPSLGGTEAFF,TGTGCCAGCTCACCACCGTCGCTGGGGGGGACTGAAGCTTTCTTT
TRBV5-4,-,-,TRBJ2-1,CANSPRDNEQFF,TGTGCCAACAGCCCCAGAGACAATGAGCAGTTCTTC
TRBV27,-,-,TRBJ2-5,CATQLGQLQETQYF,TGTGCCACGCAACTCGGACAGCTACAAGAGACCCAGTACTTC
TRBV5-1,few,-,TRBJ2-3,CASSLVGTSDTQYF,TGCGCCAGCAGCTTGGTGGGGACCTCAGATACGCAGTATTTT
TRBV12-3/TRBV12-4,-,TRBD2,TRBJ2-7,CASSFSAGRGEQYF,TGTGCCAGCAGTTTTTCAGCGGGACGGGGTGAGCAGTACTTC
TRBV12-3/TRBV12-4,many,TRBD1,TRBJ1-1,CASSLGSGTGGTEAFF,TGTGCCAGCAGTTTAGGGTCCGGGACAGGGGGAACTGAAGCTTTCTTT
TRBV18,few,-,TRBJ1-1,CASSDREGNTEAFF,TGTGCCAGCTCAGATAGGGAGGGGAACACTGAAGCTTTCTTT
TRBV12-3/TRBV12-4,-,TRBD2,TRBJ2-3,CASRPPGLAGGSTDTQYF,TGTGCCAGCAGGCCCCCGGGACTAGCGGGGGGAAGCACAGATACGCAGTATTTT
TRBV24-1,-,-,TRBJ2-3,CATSSAGLRDTQYF,TGTGCCACCAGTTCTGCGGGATTGCGGGATACGCAGTATTTT
TRBV5-1,many,TRBD1,TRBJ2-3,CASSPGQGRGTDTQYF,TGCGCCAGCAGCCCAGGACAGGGCAGAGGCACAGATACGCAGTATTTT
TRBV5-1,-,TRBD2,TRBJ2-1,CASSVAGGPINEQFF,TGCGCCAGCAGCGTAGCGGGAGGGCCGATCAATGAGCAGTTCTTC
TRBV9,few,TRBD1,TRBJ1-6,CASSAKRTGGDAPLHF,TGTGCCAGCAGCGCAAAGAGGACAGGCGGGGATGCACCCCTCCACTTT
TRBV20-1,-,-,TRBJ2-5,CSARRDFQETQYF,TGCAGTGCTAGGAGGGACTTCCAAGAGACCCAGTACTTC
TRBV24-1,few,TRBD2,TRBJ2-2,CATSDLRGGPGELFF,TGTGCCACCAGTGATTTGCGGGGGGGCCCCGGGGAGCTGTTTTTT
TRBV28,many,TRBD1,TRBJ2-5,CASRTGNQETQYF,TGTGCCAGCAGGACAGGGAACCAAGAGACCCAGTACTTC
TRBV11-3,few,-,TRBJ2-7,CASSEPGLKEQYF,TGTGCCAGCAGCGAACCGGGCCTCAAAGAGCAGTACTTC
TRBV10-3,many,TRBD2,TRBJ2-7,CAISDRASGGSSYEQYF,TGTGCCATCAGTGATAGGGCTAGCGGGGGAAGCTCCTACGAGCAGTACTTC
TRBV5-4,many,TRBD1,TRBJ1-1,CASQGDRGSTEAFF,TGTGCCAGCCAGGGGGACAGGGGCTCCACTGAAGCTTTCTTT
TRBV6-1,-,-,TRBJ2-7,CASSPRGIRVYEQYF,TGTGCCAGCAGTCCACGGGGAATACGCGTCTACGAGCAGTACTTC
TRBV19,few,-,TRBJ1-5,CASSTGGGLNQPQHF,TGTGCCAGTAGTACCGGGGGAGGACTCAATCAGCCCCAGCATTTT
TRBV5-6,many,TRBD2,TRBJ2-2,CASSLTGLAVWNTGELFF,TGTGCCAGCAGCTTGACAGGACTAGCGGTCTGGAACACCGGGGAGCTGTTTTTT
TRBV7-2,few,-,TRBJ1-1,CASSLNGGLTEAFF,TGTGCCAGCAGCTTAAACGGGGGATTGACTGAAGCTTTCTTT
TRBV2,few,TRBD2,TRBJ2-7,CASRATSGGAYEQYF,TGTGCCAGCAGAGCGACTAGCGGGGGAGCCTACGAGCAGTACTTC
TRBV19,-,TRBD2,TRBJ2-1,CASRQHGLAGQNEQFF,TGTGCCAGTAGGCAGCACGGCCTAGCGGGGCAAAATGAGCAGTTCTTC
TRBV12-3/TRBV12-4,many,-,TRBJ1-5,CASSLAAPNNQPQHF,TGTGCCAGCAGTTTGGCGGCGCCTAACAATCAGCCCCAGCATTTT
TRBV20-1,-,TRBD2,TRBJ2-3,CAGGPTDTQYF,TGCGCGGGAGGGCCGACAGATACGCAGTATTTT
TRBV4-1,-,TRBD2,TRBJ2-3,CASSQYQRGGLVADTQYF,TGCGCCAGCAGCCAATACCAGCGGGGGGGCCTGGTTGCAGATACGCAGTATTTT